These 6 T cell receptor beta chains share one sample of origin, sequenced in a study of identical twins. Each CDR3 protein gets one entry after TCRdb re-called the 5' RACE reads with MiXCR. This sample has under 400,000 distinct CDR3 sequences, with about 9% found just once. Sequences were obtained from naive T cells sorted from blood. Source of these receptors: a woman in her forties or fifties in good health.

The chain links TRBV24-1 to TRBJ2-6, with 8 positions matching TRBD1. J was trimmed by 0 bases and V by 6 bases; bases with no gene match: 18. The CDR3 spans 21 residues. CDR1 KGHDR and CDR2 SFDVKD come from the germline V gene. CDR3 in DNA: TGTGCCACCAGTCGCGTCGGGCTCAGAACAGGGGGTGTCTCTGGGGCCAACGTCCTGACTTTC. Residues: CATSRVGLRTGGVSGANVLTF.

On this clonotype itself: The junction departs from germline at one end; a sequencing error may be responsible. The chain links TRBV7-7 to TRBJ2-1, with TRBD2 matching over 8 bases. The CDR3 is made up of 18 amino acids. Germline V gives CDR1 SSHAT, CDR2 FNYEAQ (reference sequence). The CDR3 is CASSPNPEAGDDHNEQFF. The CDR3, as DNA: TGTGCTAGCAGCCCTAATCCAGAAGCGGGAGATGATCACAATGAGCAGTTCTTC.

This clonotype came up many times. The chain has TRBV12-3 or TRBV12-4 and TRBJ1-2; D possibly corresponds to TRBD1 (6 bases). The ends were cut back, 1 base at V and 5 bases at J, with 17 bases in the middle. CDR3 length equals 16 residues. CDR3 in amino acids: CASSLETGTRIYGYTF. CDR3 nucleotide sequence: TGTGCCAGCAGTTTAGAAACCGGGACAAGGATTTATGGCTACACCTTC.

The V call is TRBV5-1, the J call TRBJ2-1; 11 nucleotides agree with TRBD2. V lost 0 bases, J lost 4 bases, and 9 bases stayed unmatched. Germline CDR1 reads SGHRS; CDR2 reads YFSETQ. The CDR3 covers 18 residues. CDR3 sequence: CASSLGLLAGGSYNEQFF. The DNA of the CDR3 is TGCGCCAGCAGCTTGGGCCTTCTAGCGGGAGGCAGTTACAATGAGCAGTTCTTC.

This clonotype was picked up many times. The junction does not match germline at one end; this may be a read error. This chain connects TRBV3-1 to TRBJ2-1, with D maybe TRBD1 (5 bases). There are 14 residues in the CDR3. Per the germline V gene, CDR1 is LGHDT and CDR2 is YNNKEL (reference sequence). CDR3 sequence (DNA): TGTGCCAGCAACCAAGGGGTACCCTCCCATGAGCAGTTCTTC. Residues: CASNQGVPSHEQFF.

This clonotype was recorded many times. The rearrangement links TRBV2 to TRBJ2-1, with 10 positions matching TRBD2. The junction had 0 bases not matched to a gene; V was cut back by 4 bases and J by 12 bases. CDR1 and CDR2 (germline): SNHLY, FYNNEI. This CDR3 is built from 11 residues. CDR3 amino acids: CASSGTSGQFF. In DNA form, the CDR3 reads TGTGCCAGCAGTGGGACTAGCGGGCAGTTCTTC.